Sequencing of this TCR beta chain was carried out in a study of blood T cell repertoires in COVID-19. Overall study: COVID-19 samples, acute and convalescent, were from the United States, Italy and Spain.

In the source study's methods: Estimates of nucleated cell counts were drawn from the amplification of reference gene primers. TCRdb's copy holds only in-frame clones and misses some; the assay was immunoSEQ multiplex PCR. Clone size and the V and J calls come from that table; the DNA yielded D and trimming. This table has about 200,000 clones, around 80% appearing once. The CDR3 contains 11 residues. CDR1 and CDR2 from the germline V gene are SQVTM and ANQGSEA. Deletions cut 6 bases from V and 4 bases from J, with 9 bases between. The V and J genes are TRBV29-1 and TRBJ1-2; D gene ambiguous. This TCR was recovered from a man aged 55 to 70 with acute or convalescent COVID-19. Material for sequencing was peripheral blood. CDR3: CSVIVLYGYTF. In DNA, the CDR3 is TGCAGCGTAATAGTACTCTATGGCTACACCTTC.